This T cell receptor (beta chain) was observed in a study of T-cell memory formation after mild COVID-19. Overall study context: For the most part, TCR clusters were specific to one donor. General study findings and limits: Clones that contracted clustered mainly in CM and EM if CD4+ and in EMRA if CD8+.

The germline V gene encodes CDR1 SGHRS and CDR2 YFSETQ. Trimming cost V 0 bases and J 5 bases; bases outside gene matches: 14. This CDR3 spans 18 amino acids. This clonotype occurred a few times. As yet, its antigen is unknown. Using its own MiXCR run on the 5' RACE reads, TCRdb lists one record per CDR3 protein. The table has a few hundred thousand distinct CDR3 sequences, approximately 15% seen once. The sequencing input was PBMCs or a T cell subset sorted from them (not recorded which). The source is a man younger than 30 who had mild COVID-19 (a few samples of this study predate the infection). Cell type and time point are not known. The J gene is TRBJ1-1, the V gene TRBV5-1; 9 nucleotides match TRBD1. CDR3 bases: TGCGCCAGCAGCTTGGCGATGTTTAGGGACAGGGCGCGAACTGAAGCTTTCTTT. It encodes CASSLAMFRDRARTEAFF.